A single sample gave rise to the 20 T cell receptor beta chains below, sequenced in a study of blood T cell dynamics during melanoma immunotherapy. Libraries were prepared by immunoSEQ multiplex PCR; TCRdb keeps only in-frame clonotypes and omits some of them. The sample lists some 12,000 clones; roughly 84% were seen once. Time point denoted: week 3, after first cycle of checkpoint inhibitor. The input for sequencing was blood, taken from a patient treated with checkpoint blockade. Receptors were obtained from a human donor with melanoma.

This clone was seen just once. This chain uses TRBV25-1 with TRBJ1-1; a possible D gene is TRBD1 (6 bases). Per germline, CDR1 MGHDK and CDR2 SYGVNS. This CDR3 spans 15 amino acids. Trimming cost V 3 bases and J 4 bases, with 15 bases left between them. The CDR3 sequence: CASSEAGALGTEAFF. CDR3 DNA: TGTGCCAGCAGTGAGGCAGGGGCGTTAGGCACTGAAGCTTTCTTT.

This chain joins TRBV5-1 and TRBJ1-3; 9 bases fit TRBD1. J gave up 4 bases and V 3 bases, and 5 bases lay outside the gene matches. The CDR3 covers 15 residues. Germline lookup yields CDR1 SGHRS and CDR2 YFSETQ. The CDR3 here is CASSSAGTGGNTIYF. CDR3 nucleotides: TGCGCCAGCAGCTCGGCGGGGACAGGGGGAAACACCATATATTTT. The full variable domain, completed using reference TRBV5-1 and TRBJ1-3, is KAGVTQTPRYLIKTRGQQVTLSCSPISGHRSVSWYQQTPGQGLQFLFEYFSETQRNKGNFPGRFSGRQFSNSRSEMNVSTLELGDSALYLCASSSAGTGGNTIYFGEGSWLTVV.

The chain links TRBV6-5 to TRBJ2-7; 8 bases match TRBD1. Germline CDR1 is MNHEY and CDR2 is SVGAGI. The ends lost 4 bases at V and 1 base at J; junction bases unmatched: 9. The CDR3 is made up of 16 amino acids. The CDR3 bases are TGTGCCAGCAGTTTCTCCCGGACAGGGCAATCCTACGAGCAGTACTTC. Translating gives CASSFSRTGQSYEQYF.

This chain connects TRBV9 to TRBJ1-3, with D possibly being TRBD1 (6 bases). The CDR3 sequence is 16 residues long. Trimming cost V 2 bases and J 1 base, with 13 bases left between them. Germline lookup yields CDR1 SGDLS and CDR2 YYNGEE. The CDR3 nucleotides read TGTGCCAGCAGCGTGGAGGACAGAGGGTCTGGAAACACCATATATTTT. The encoded protein is CASSVEDRGSGNTIYF.

This chain joins TRBV5-1 and TRBJ2-7, with D perhaps assigned TRBD1 or TRBD2 (6 bases each). Trimming shortened V by 4 bases and J by 5 bases, and 19 bases separated the two germline ends. The CDR3 has 15 residues. Germline V gene sequence: CDR1 SGHRS, CDR2 YFSETQ. The CDR3 protein is CASSTSGASSHEQYF. Here the CDR3 DNA reads TGCGCCAGCAGCACCTCGGGGGCTTCTTCCCACGAGCAGTACTTC.

The V gene is TRBV6-1, the J gene TRBJ1-5; a possible D gene is TRBD1 (6 bases). The germline V and J ends were trimmed by 2 bases and 7 bases, with 15 bases remaining between them. Germline assignment: CDR1 MNHNS and CDR2 SASEGT. The CDR3 extends over 15 amino acids. The CDR3: CASSERGREEQPQHF. CDR3 nucleotides: TGTGCCAGCAGTGAAAGGGGGAGGGAAGAACAGCCCCAGCATTTT.

This rearrangement joins TRBV7-9 to TRBJ2-7; D is possibly TRBD1 (5 bases). The CDR3 spans 13 residues. V lost 1 base to trimming and J lost 5 bases, with 9 bases between them. The V gene's germline CDR1 is SEHNR and CDR2 FQNEAQ (reference sequence). The CDR3 region is CASSLEGWDEQYF. The CDR3 region has the DNA TGTGCCAGCAGCTTAGAGGGGTGGGACGAGCAGTACTTC.

The V call is TRBV9, the J call TRBJ2-5, with 11 positions matching TRBD2. This CDR3 contains 14 residues. Trimming took 5 bases from V and 5 from J; bases not matched to a gene: 5. Germline assignment: CDR1 SGDLS and CDR2 YYNGEE. In DNA form, the CDR3 reads TGTGCCAGCAGTAGCGGGGGGGCCAGGGAGACCCAGTACTTC. It encodes CASSSGGARETQYF.

This chain links TRBV5-1 with TRBJ2-3; unclear D gene. With 0 bases removed from V and 2 bases from J, the gap between germline ends came to 10 bases. Germline CDR1 is SGHRS and CDR2 is YFSETQ. The CDR3 loop spans 15 amino acids. In DNA form, the CDR3 reads TGCGCCAGCAGCTTGGGAGGCGGTTCCACAGATACGCAGTATTTT. It is translated as CASSLGGGSTDTQYF.

J is TRBJ2-1 and V is TRBV11-1; D is undetermined. This CDR3 has 15 residues. CDR1 is SGHAT, CDR2 FQDESV, per germline (reference sequence). Deletions cut 4 bases from V and 0 bases from J, with 10 bases between. The CDR3 DNA reads as TGTGCCAGCAGCTCTACTGACCTCTCCTACAATGAGCAGTTCTTC. It translates to CASSSTDLSYNEQFF.

The V call is TRBV4-2, the J call TRBJ1-2, with D tentatively TRBD1 (6 bases). The CDR3 spans 14 residues. V was clipped by 1 base and J by 6 bases, with 12 bases between them. Per germline, CDR1 LGHNA and CDR2 YNFKEQ. CDR3 DNA sequence: TGTGCCAGCAGCCAAGGCTCGGCAGGGGATGGCTACACCTTC. This codes for CASSQGSAGDGYTF.

With regard to this clone: A junction boundary mismatches the germline segment, possibly from a read error. The chain joins TRBV7-2 to TRBJ2-5; 8 bases agree with TRBD2. This CDR3 is 13 amino acids long. The germline V gene has CDR1 SGHTA and CDR2 FQGNSA. CDR3 region: CASSLGASGPRDF. As DNA, the CDR3 is TGTGCCAGCAGCTTAGGGGCTAGCGGGCCCAGGGACTTC.

V usage is TRBV6-5 and J usage is TRBJ1-4; 10 bases line up with TRBD1. Per germline, CDR1 MNHEY and CDR2 SVGAGI. This CDR3 has 15 residues. J gave up 8 bases and V 2 bases, and 5 bases lay outside the gene matches. The CDR3 reads CASSYIGTGEEKLFF. The CDR3 region has the DNA TGTGCCAGCAGTTACATAGGGACAGGGGAAGAAAAACTGTTTTTT.

On this clone: A junction end diverges from the germline sequence, so it may reflect a read error. The chain employs TRBV10-3 and TRBJ1-2, with 8 bases lining up with TRBD1. CDR1 is ENHRY, CDR2 SYGVKD, per germline. The CDR3 is made up of 11 amino acids. CDR3: CAISETGGLFF. CDR3 nucleotides: TGTGCCATCAGTGAGACAGGGGGGCTTTTCTTC.

The chain couples TRBV30 to TRBJ1-5, with TRBD1 matching 7 bases. Trimming took 3 bases from V and 3 from J; bases not matched to a gene: 5. Per germline, CDR1 GTSNPN and CDR2 SVGIG (reference sequence). The CDR3 runs 14 residues. The DNA for the CDR3 is TGTGCCTGGAGCGAGGGACAGAACAATCAGCCCCAGCATTTT. Encoded protein: CAWSEGQNNQPQHF.

The chain combines TRBV14 with TRBJ1-1; D perhaps matches TRBD1 (6 bases). Germline V gene data show CDR1 as SGHDN and CDR2 as FVKESK. V dropped 4 bases and J dropped 7 bases, with 16 bases sitting between them. CDR3 length: 14 residues. The CDR3 DNA is TGTGCCAGCAGCCCCGGACAGTCTTTTTTTGAAGCTTTCTTT. Translated: CASSPGQSFFEAFF. The whole variable domain, filled in from reference TRBV14 and TRBJ1-1, reads EAGVTQFPSHSVIEKGQTVTLRCDPISGHDNLYWYRRVMGKEIKFLLHFVKESKQDESGMPNNRFLAERTGGTYSTLKVQPAELEDSGVYFCASSPGQSFFEAFFGQGTRLTVV.

The chain employs TRBV7-2 and TRBJ1-6, with 8 bases aligning to TRBD1. Germline trimming cut 1 base from V and 7 bases from J; bases unmatched to any gene: 3. The CDR3 is 15 amino acids. Germline assignment: CDR1 SGHTA and CDR2 FQGNSA. CDR3 nucleotide sequence: TGTGCCAGCAGCTTAGGTCCAGGGGGCAATTCACCCCTCCACTTT. This sequence encodes CASSLGPGGNSPLHF.

CDR3 protein: CAWSPGLAGIETQYF. DNA of the CDR3: TGTGCCTGGAGTCCGGGACTAGCGGGGATTGAGACCCAGTACTTC. The chain uses TRBV30 and TRBJ2-5; 13 nucleotides match TRBD2. V trimming: 2 bases; J trimming: 5 bases; junction bases outside the gene matches: 5. The CDR3 runs to 15 residues. The V gene's germline CDR1 is GTSNPN and CDR2 SVGIG (reference sequence).

The chain recombines TRBV4-3 with TRBJ1-6; weak D call: TRBD1 (5 bases). Germline-derived CDR1 and CDR2 are LGHNA and YSLEER. CDR3 length: 16 amino acids. Trimming took off 0 bases at V and 8 bases at J, with 14 bases between the two ends. In DNA form, the CDR3 reads TGCGCCAGCAGCCAAGACGGAGGGACTGGGTATTCACCCCTCCACTTT. It yields the protein CASSQDGGTGYSPLHF.

V gene TRBV6-6 combines with J gene TRBJ2-2, with D maybe TRBD1 (6 bases). CDR3 length equals 14 residues. V lost 6 bases, J lost 5 bases, and 13 bases lay in between. Germline CDR1 and CDR2: MNHNY and SVGAGI (reference sequence). CDR3 nucleotides: TGTGCCAGCAGGGACAGCGGTCGAACCGGGGAGCTGTTTTTT. It codes for CASRDSGRTGELFF.